These 7 T cell receptor beta chains were all obtained from the same sample, sequenced in a study of T cells in Graves' hyperthyroidism and ophthalmopathy. Amplification yielded TCR beta CDR3 regions, with RNA transcripts as the source. The HTBI set primed first-round TCR CDR3 RT-PCR. A single record per CDR3 protein comes from TCRdb applying MiXCR to the multiplex PCR reads. The sample has a few hundred thousand distinct CDR3 sequences; approximately 14% are singletons. Sequencing used blood. The source is a woman aged 30 to 39 with Graves' hyperthyroidism.

The sample holds a few counts of this clonotype. The rearrangement joins TRBV13 to TRBJ2-3; D not resolved. V was shortened by 3 bases and J by 0 bases, with 10 bases between the two germline ends. The CDR3 sequence is 15 residues long. Germline lookup yields CDR1 PRHDT and CDR2 FYEKMQ (reference sequence). CDR3: CASSFGGSSTDTQYF. CDR3 nucleotides: TGTGCCAGCAGCTTTGGCGGATCTAGCACAGATACGCAGTATTTT.

This sequence joins TRBV2 and TRBJ1-1; weak D call: TRBD1 (6 bases). CDR1 is SNHLY, CDR2 FYNNEI, per germline. The V end was cut by 1 base, the J end by 5 bases, with 14 bases between. The length of the CDR3 is 15 residues. CDR3 amino acids: CASSEGGPGATEAFF. CDR3 nucleotides: TGTGCCAGCAGTGAAGGGGGGCCGGGGGCGACTGAAGCTTTCTTT.

This clonotype was counted a few times. CDR3 nucleotide sequence: TGTGCCAGCAACAGACAGGGATCCTACGAGCAGTACTTC. Translated: CASNRQGSYEQYF. The chain carries TRBV5-5 and TRBJ2-7; 7 nucleotides match TRBD1. Germline values: CDR1 SGHKS, CDR2 YYEKEE (reference sequence). The CDR3 is made up of 13 amino acids. The junction had 4 bases not matched to a gene; V was cut back by 6 bases and J by 1 base.

This clonotype showed up just a few times. This chain links TRBV5-1 with TRBJ1-1; the match to TRBD1 covers 11 bases. Germline V CDR1 and CDR2: SGHRS, YFSETQ. J lost 3 bases, V lost 4 bases, and 11 bases had no gene match. CDR3 length: 17 residues. CDR3 region: CASSDRPGTGGYTEAFF. In DNA form, the CDR3 reads TGCGCCAGCAGCGATAGGCCCGGGACAGGGGGTTACACTGAAGCTTTCTTT.

This clonotype was found many times. The J gene is TRBJ2-1, the V gene TRBV30; D might be TRBD2 (6 bases). The CDR3 consists of 15 residues. Germline V gene sequence: CDR1 GTSNPN, CDR2 SVGIG (reference sequence). The V gene lost 3 bases and the J gene lost 0 bases, with 12 bases spanning the gap. The CDR3 region is CAWSRRGSSYNEQFF. DNA of the CDR3: TGTGCCTGGAGCCGACGGGGGAGCTCCTACAATGAGCAGTTCTTC. Full variable domain (remainder filled in from reference TRBV30 and TRBJ2-1): SQTIHQWPATLVQPVGSPLSLECTVEGTSNPNLYWYRQAAGRGLQLLFYSVGIGQISSEVPQNLSASRPQDRQFILSSKKLLLSDSGFYLCAWSRRGSSYNEQFFGPGTRLTVL.

In its sample, this clonotype was seen many times. The rearrangement links TRBV20-1 to TRBJ2-7; weak D call: TRBD2 (6 bases). This CDR3 contains 13 residues. Germline V gives CDR1 DFQATT, CDR2 SNEGSKA (reference sequence). With 6 bases removed from V and 3 bases from J, the gap between germline ends came to 15 bases. The CDR3 DNA reads TGCAGTGCCCCGGGGGACGGAATCTACGAGCAGTACTTC. This sequence encodes CSAPGDGIYEQYF.

A note on this clonotype: A read error may be the cause here, since a much bigger clone is one base away. This sequence joins TRBV11-2 and TRBJ2-7; D may be TRBD2 (5 bases). The germline gives CDR1 SGHAT, CDR2 FQNNGV. This CDR3 spans 14 amino acids. The CDR3 protein is CTSSLDLGGYEQYF. Here the CDR3 DNA reads TGTACCAGCAGCTTAGATCTTGGAGGATACGAGCAGTACTTC.